This TCR beta chain was sequenced in a study of shared clonotypes between healthy human individuals. Libraries were prepared by immunoSEQ multiplex PCR; TCRdb keeps only in-frame clonotypes and omits some of them. Among about 680,000 clones listed, under 80% were seen once. The CDR3 extends over 15 amino acids. The germline gives CDR1 SEHNR, CDR2 FQNEAQ (reference sequence). Trimming removed 0 bases from V and 11 bases from J; junction bases left unmatched: 8. The sequenced sample consisted of memory CD4+ T cells sorted from blood. The sample's subset: CD45RA-negative fraction. This chain links TRBV7-9 with TRBJ1-5; 9 nucleotides align to TRBD1. The TCR sequence derives from a woman aged 30 to 39 in good health. CDR3 amino acids: CASSLAGQGMTSQHF. The CDR3, as DNA: TGTGCCAGCAGCTTAGCGGGACAGGGAATGACGTCCCAGCATTTT.